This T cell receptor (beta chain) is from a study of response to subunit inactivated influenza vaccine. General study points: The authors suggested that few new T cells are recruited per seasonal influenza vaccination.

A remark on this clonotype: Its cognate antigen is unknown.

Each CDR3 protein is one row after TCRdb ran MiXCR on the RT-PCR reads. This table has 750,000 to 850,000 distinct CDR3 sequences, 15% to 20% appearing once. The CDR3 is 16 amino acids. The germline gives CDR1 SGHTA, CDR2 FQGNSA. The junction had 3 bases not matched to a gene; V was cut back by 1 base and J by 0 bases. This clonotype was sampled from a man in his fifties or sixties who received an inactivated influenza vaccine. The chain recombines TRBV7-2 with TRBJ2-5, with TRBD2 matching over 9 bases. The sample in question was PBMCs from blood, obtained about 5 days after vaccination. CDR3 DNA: TGTGCCAGCAGCTTAGGCCTAGCGGGGAACCAAGAGACCCAGTACTTC. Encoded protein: CASSLGLAGNQETQYF.